This T cell receptor (beta chain) is drawn from a study of blood T cells in healthy people across ages. Peripheral blood, roughly 9.3 milliliters per donor, was collected. Alongside a J-beta primer mix, a sample-barcoded 5' primer served in a second PCR lasting about 7 to 12 cycles. TCRdb ran MiXCR on the 5' RACE reads and lists one entry per CDR3 protein. Here the sample spans 1.5 million to 2 million distinct CDR3 sequences, almost 35% being singletons. The receptor was isolated from a young woman in good health. Sequenced input: blood.

The CDR3 bases are TGTGCCATCAGGATGCCCGGGACCGATGACTATGGCTACACCTTC. Protein sequence: CAIRMPGTDDYGYTF. V gene TRBV10-3 combines with J gene TRBJ1-2, with D tentatively TRBD1 (5 bases). This CDR3 spans 15 amino acids. The V gene lost 6 bases and the J gene lost 3 bases, with 17 bases spanning the gap. Germline V gene lookup returns CDR1 ENHRY and CDR2 SYGVKD.